The TCR beta chain described here comes from a study of blood T cell repertoires in COVID-19. Study as a whole: PBMCs, B-cell-depleted T cells, or T cells provided the cDNA or gDNA that made up the material.

Germline CDR1 and CDR2: MNHEY and SMNVEV (reference sequence). The V and J ends lost 4 bases and 0 bases respectively, with 9 bases between them. The CDR3 is made up of 14 amino acids. What the recovered Cohort 3 donors had was two negative PCRs, clearance, or symptom resolution. Profiling relied on immunoSEQ multiplex PCR, and the TCRdb table lists in-frame clones only, not all of them. The data contain 170,000 or so clones, 70% to 85% of them seen just once; the ten biggest clones take up roughly 17%. This receptor was taken from a woman aged 45-59 years who had recovered from COVID-19. The chain recombines TRBV27 with TRBJ1-1; TRBD1 might be the D (5 bases). The sample consisted of PBMCs or T cells enriched from blood (not recorded which). The DNA of the CDR3 is TGTGCCAGCAGTTCTCGGGGGATGAACACTGAAGCTTTCTTT. This gives the protein CASSSRGMNTEAFF.